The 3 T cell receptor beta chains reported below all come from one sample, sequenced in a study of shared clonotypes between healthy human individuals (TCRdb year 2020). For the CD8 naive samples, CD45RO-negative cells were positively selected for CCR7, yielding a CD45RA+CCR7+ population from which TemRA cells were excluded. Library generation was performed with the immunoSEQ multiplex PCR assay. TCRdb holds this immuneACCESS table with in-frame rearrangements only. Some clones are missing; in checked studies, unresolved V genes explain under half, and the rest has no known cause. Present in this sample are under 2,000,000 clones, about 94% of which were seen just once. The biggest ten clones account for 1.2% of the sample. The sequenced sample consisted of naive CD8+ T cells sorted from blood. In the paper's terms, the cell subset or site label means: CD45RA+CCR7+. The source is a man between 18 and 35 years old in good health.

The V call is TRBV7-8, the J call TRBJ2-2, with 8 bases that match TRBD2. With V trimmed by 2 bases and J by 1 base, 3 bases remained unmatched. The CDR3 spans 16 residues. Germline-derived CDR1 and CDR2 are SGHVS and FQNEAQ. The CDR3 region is CASSLRLAGNTGELFF. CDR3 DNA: TGTGCCAGCAGCTTAAGGCTAGCGGGGAACACCGGGGAGCTGTTTTTT.

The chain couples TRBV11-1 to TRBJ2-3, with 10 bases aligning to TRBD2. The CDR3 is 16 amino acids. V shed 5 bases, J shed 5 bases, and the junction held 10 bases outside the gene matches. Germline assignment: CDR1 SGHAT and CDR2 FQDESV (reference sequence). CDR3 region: CASSTLSGGARDTQYF. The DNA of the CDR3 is TGTGCCAGCAGCACTCTAAGCGGGGGGGCGAGAGATACGCAGTATTTT.

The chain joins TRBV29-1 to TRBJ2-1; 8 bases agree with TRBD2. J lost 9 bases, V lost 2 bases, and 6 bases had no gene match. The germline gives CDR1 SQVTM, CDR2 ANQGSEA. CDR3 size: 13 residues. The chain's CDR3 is CSVEYRGGFEQFF. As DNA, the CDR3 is TGCAGCGTTGAATACCGGGGGGGCTTTGAGCAGTTCTTC.